Here is one TCR beta chain with its context. The sample comes from a study of sequential checkpoint blockade in melanoma. Study as a whole: Maintenance nivolumab came after either treatment sequence. 75 to 95 pretreatment tumor DNA samples were TCRβ immunosequenced. After nivolumab or ipilimumab alone, twenty-two patients had week-13 rebiopsies.

Data came from immunoSEQ multiplex PCR; TCRdb stores just in-frame clones and leaves some out. This table holds a few thousand clones, about 29% found once. Treatment indicated: randomized to nivolumab then ipilimumab (arm A) or the reverse (arm B). Germline V gene data show CDR1 as SGHRS and CDR2 as YFSETQ. With 5 bases removed from V and 3 bases from J, the gap between germline ends came to 21 bases. This CDR3 has 17 amino acids. The source was tumor tissue (inferred from file names), collected from a patient given nivolumab and ipilimumab in sequence. This clonotype originated in a human donor with melanoma. The chain is built from TRBV5-1 and TRBJ2-1; D tentatively fits TRBD1 or TRBD2 (5 bases each). The CDR3 region has the DNA TGCGCCAGCAGAACCGGGACCCTGATGAAGATCTACAATGAGCAGTTCTTC. Its translation: CASRTGTLMKIYNEQFF. The entire variable domain, with the rest obtained from reference TRBV5-1 and TRBJ2-1, is as follows: KAGVTQTPRYLIKTRGQQVTLSCSPISGHRSVSWYQQTPGQGLQFLFEYFSETQRNKGNFPGRFSGRQFSNSRSEMNVSTLELGDSALYLCASRTGTLMKIYNEQFFGPGTRLTVL.